The 21 T cell receptor beta chains listed next were all sequenced from one sample in a study of T cells in tumors after PD-1 blockade. Profiling relied on immunoSEQ multiplex PCR, and the TCRdb table lists in-frame clones only, not all of them. The table lists about 24,000 clones, 82% of them singletons. Specimen: PBMCs, collected after anti-PD-1 treatment. These receptors originate from a human donor with basal cell carcinoma.

This clone showed up just once. The chain joins TRBV5-1 to TRBJ1-4; TRBD1 is a possible D gene (5 bases). Trimming took 0 bases from V and 7 from J, leaving 13 bases between them. The CDR3 is 15 residues long. Germline CDR1 and CDR2: SGHRS and YFSETQ. CDR3 loop: CASSLGVGTGEKLFF. In DNA, the CDR3 is TGCGCCAGCAGCTTGGGGGTGGGGACCGGTGAAAAACTGTTTTTT.

The CDR3 nucleotides read TGTGCCAGCAGCTTGGCATCGGGGGGTCGGGAGACCCAGTACTTC. Residues: CASSLASGGRETQYF. The chain employs TRBV5-6 and TRBJ2-5, with 7 nucleotides matching TRBD2. CDR3 length: 15 amino acids. Germline CDR1 and CDR2: SGHDT and YYEEEE. With V trimmed by 0 bases and J by 5 bases, 7 bases remained unmatched.

The chain carries TRBV9 and TRBJ1-1; D not certain. With 0 bases removed from V and 3 bases from J, the gap between germline ends came to 12 bases. Germline CDR1 SGDLS, CDR2 YYNGEE. This CDR3 is 15 amino acids long. Written as DNA, the CDR3 is TGTGCCAGCAGCGTAGTTCCGGGGTGGGACACTGAAGCTTTCTTT. It specifies CASSVVPGWDTEAFF.

The V call is TRBV19, the J call TRBJ2-2, with a possible D match to TRBD2 (6 bases). Germline assignment: CDR1 LNHDA and CDR2 SQIVND (reference sequence). The germline V and J ends were trimmed by 7 bases and 6 bases, with 12 bases remaining between them. The CDR3 has 13 amino acids. As DNA, the CDR3 is TGTGCCAGTATCGGAGGGTTTCCCGGGGAGCTGTTTTTT. Translation: CASIGGFPGELFF.

CDR3 nucleotides: TGTGCCAGTAGTGAAGCGGGCGACCGCCCTGGGGCCAACGTCCTGACTTTC. It specifies CASSEAGDRPGANVLTF. This chain joins TRBV19 and TRBJ2-6, with D tentatively TRBD2 (6 bases). From germline, CDR1 is LNHDA and CDR2 SQIVND (reference sequence). V lost 5 bases, J lost 2 bases, and 16 bases lay in between. The CDR3 extends over 17 amino acids.

This sequence joins TRBV18 and TRBJ1-4, with a possible D match to TRBD1 (5 bases). V lost 3 bases to trimming and J lost 0 bases, with 11 bases between them. The CDR3 contains 16 residues. Germline CDR1 is KGHSH and CDR2 is LQKENI. CDR3 in DNA: TGTGCCAGCTCACCCGACGGGACGGCAACTAATGAAAAACTGTTTTTT. This encodes CASSPDGTATNEKLFF.

This clone was seen only a few times. The J gene is TRBJ1-1, the V gene TRBV14; D is uncertain. This CDR3 is 15 amino acids long. V was shortened by 1 base and J by 8 bases, with 17 bases between the two germline ends. Germline V gives CDR1 SGHDN, CDR2 FVKESK. The CDR3 bases are TGTGCCAGCAGCCAAGCGGCGTCGGGCTTGGCAGAAGCTTTCTTT. Translating it yields CASSQAASGLAEAFF.

The chain recombines TRBV2 with TRBJ2-3; 14 bases fit TRBD2. Losses at the gene ends were 5 bases for V and 7 bases for J; bases not matched to a gene: 8. In germline, CDR1 is SNHLY, CDR2 FYNNEI. The CDR3 runs 16 residues. The CDR3 loop reads CASSQGTSGGGYTQYF. CDR3 in DNA: TGTGCCAGCAGTCAAGGGACTAGCGGGGGAGGGTATACGCAGTATTTT.

The CDR3 spells CASSPGTLGRETQYF. The CDR3 DNA reads TGTGCCAGCAGTCCGGGAACCCTCGGCCGAGAGACCCAGTACTTC. The V and J genes are TRBV2 and TRBJ2-5, with D perhaps TRBD2 (5 bases). V lost 5 bases to trimming and J lost 4 bases, with 17 bases between them. This CDR3 region has 15 residues. Germline V gives CDR1 SNHLY, CDR2 FYNNEI. Together with reference TRBV2 and TRBJ2-5, the CDR3 gives the full variable domain: EPEVTQTPSHQVTQMGQEVILRCVPISNHLYFYWYRQILGQKVEFLVSFYNNEISEKSEIFDDQFSVERPDGSNFTLKIRSTKLEDSAMYFCASSPGTLGRETQYFGPGTRLLVL.

This clone was counted a few times. V gene TRBV13 combines with J gene TRBJ1-1; the D gene is possibly TRBD1 (5 bases). The CDR3 runs 15 residues. The V gene lost 5 bases and the J gene lost 0 bases, with 13 bases spanning the gap. Germline assignment: CDR1 PRHDT and CDR2 FYEKMQ (reference sequence). The CDR3 loop reads CASSPGREMNTEAFF. Here the CDR3 DNA reads TGTGCCAGCAGCCCCGGCAGGGAAATGAACACTGAAGCTTTCTTT.

The chain joins TRBV7-9 to TRBJ1-6, with 7 bases lining up with TRBD1. Trimming cost V 7 bases and J 7 bases; bases outside gene matches: 10. CDR3 length: 15 residues. Germline V gene sequence: CDR1 SEHNR, CDR2 FQNEAQ (reference sequence). In nucleotides, the CDR3 is TGTGCCAGCACCGGGGGAGGGGGCGTGAATTCACCCCTCCACTTT. Residues: CASTGGGGVNSPLHF. Supplemented by reference TRBV7-9 and TRBJ1-6, the full variable domain reads DTGVSQNPRHKITKRGQNVTFRCDPISEHNRLYWYRQTLGQGPEFLTYFQNEAQLEKSRLLSDRFSAERPKGSFSTLEIQRTEQGDSAMYLCASTGGGGVNSPLHFGNGTRLTVT.

The J gene is TRBJ2-3, the V gene TRBV29-1, with D perhaps assigned TRBD1 or TRBD2 (5 bases each). CDR1 is SQVTM and CDR2 is ANQGSEA in the germline V gene. This CDR3 is built from 12 residues. The CDR3 nucleotides are TGCGGGTTGTGGGACCGACGGGATACGCAGTATTTT. It yields the protein CGLWDRRDTQYF.

Only one count was recorded for this clone. The rearrangement joins TRBV29-1 to TRBJ2-2; D is perhaps TRBD1 (6 bases). The germline V gene encodes CDR1 SQVTM and CDR2 ANQGSEA. The CDR3 sequence is 15 residues long. The ends were cut back, 5 bases at V and 1 base at J, with 14 bases in the middle. The CDR3 sequence is CSVTLLTGNTGELFF. The DNA of the CDR3 is TGCAGCGTTACCCTTTTGACAGGGAACACCGGGGAGCTGTTTTTT.

V usage is TRBV5-1 and J usage is TRBJ1-6, with 7 bases fitting TRBD1. After removal of 5 bases from V and 4 bases from J, the junction contained 6 bases not matched to a gene. Germline V gene sequence: CDR1 SGHRS, CDR2 YFSETQ. This CDR3 region has 15 residues. The CDR3 loop is CASRGEDRYNSPLHF. CDR3 bases: TGCGCCAGCAGGGGAGAGGACAGGTATAATTCACCCCTCCACTTT.

The chain links TRBV5-1 to TRBJ1-1; TRBD1 agrees at 10 bases. Losses at the gene ends were 5 bases for V and 1 base for J; bases not matched to a gene: 8. Germline V gives CDR1 SGHRS, CDR2 YFSETQ. CDR3 size: 16 residues. The DNA of the CDR3 is TGCGCCAGCAGGAGGGACAGGGGATTGACGAACACTGAAGCTTTCTTT. Translating it yields CASRRDRGLTNTEAFF.

This sequence joins TRBV4-1 and TRBJ2-7; D gene ambiguous. This CDR3 comprises 13 residues. Germline V lookup: CDR1 MGHRA, CDR2 YSYEKL. Trimming pared 1 base from V and 3 bases from J, leaving 7 bases between. CDR3 DNA: TGCGCCAGCAGCCAAGCACAAGGCTACGAGCAGTACTTC. Amino acid sequence: CASSQAQGYEQYF.

The CDR3 spells CASSADLGGQPQHF. The CDR3 DNA reads TGCGCCAGCAGTGCGGACCTGGGAGGACAGCCCCAGCATTTT. The rearrangement uses TRBV10-2 and TRBJ1-5; D ambiguous. CDR1 and CDR2 (germline): WSHSY, SAAADI. The CDR3 sequence is 14 residues long. Trimming removed 4 bases from V and 7 bases from J, with 14 bases in between.

V gene TRBV19 combines with J gene TRBJ2-2, with a tentative D call TRBD2 (6 bases). Germline values: CDR1 LNHDA, CDR2 SQIVND (reference sequence). The V gene lost 6 bases and the J gene lost 12 bases, with 14 bases spanning the gap. The CDR3 length is 12 residues. CDR3 in amino acids: CASSPNRGKLFF. CDR3 DNA: TGTGCCAGTAGCCCTAACCGGGGGAAGCTGTTTTTT.

The chain joins TRBV19 to TRBJ2-1, with a tentative D call TRBD2 (7 bases). Trimming stripped 7 bases from V and 7 bases from J, with 20 bases between. The germline V gene has CDR1 LNHDA and CDR2 SQIVND (reference sequence). This CDR3 has 15 amino acids. CDR3 DNA: TGTGCCAGTACCCCTCTAGGGGGGGTAGTAAATGAGCAGTTCTTC. This gives the protein CASTPLGGVVNEQFF.

The V and J genes are TRBV7-2 and TRBJ2-6; the D call may be TRBD1 or TRBD2 (5 bases each). V was cut by 5 bases and J by 4 bases, with 15 bases left in between. Germline-derived CDR1 and CDR2 are SGHTA and FQGNSA. CDR3 size: 16 residues. In DNA form, the CDR3 reads TGTGCCAGCAGCGTTCGGTTGGGGACCGGGGCCAACGTCCTGACTTTC. Translated: CASSVRLGTGANVLTF.

This clone appeared a few times. The chain links TRBV11-3 to TRBJ2-1; D is unresolved. CDR1 SGHNT and CDR2 YENEEA come from the germline V gene. This CDR3 has 14 residues. The V gene lost 0 bases and the J gene lost 7 bases, with 10 bases spanning the gap. CDR3 residues: CASSLEAVRNEQFF. CDR3 coding DNA: TGTGCCAGCAGCTTAGAAGCTGTGCGAAATGAGCAGTTCTTC.